The T cell receptor (beta chain) under discussion was sequenced for a study of identifying expanded T cells in peripheral blood. Study-wide results and caveats: Two-week clone count variance significantly increased as total template count grew. Technical replicates showed roughly 1.2 changed clones; about two weeks approximately 15; four weeks 19.

Turning to this clone: The antigen is not known.

Trimming took off 0 bases at V and 0 bases at J, with 10 bases between the two ends. Germline CDR1 SGHRS, CDR2 YFSETQ. This CDR3 spans 15 amino acids. Collection occurred without any documented infections or immune events in donors. TCRdb's table, derived via immunoSEQ multiplex PCR, lists solely in-frame clones and lacks some. The sample yields 60,000 to 70,000 clones, under 85% seen once. The TCR comes from a person aged 18 to 70 in good health. The source material was blood. The chain is built from TRBV5-1 and TRBJ2-7; D is uncertain. CDR3 in amino acids: CASSLADRSSYEQYF. In DNA, the CDR3 is TGCGCCAGCAGCTTGGCCGACCGGAGCTCCTACGAGCAGTACTTC.